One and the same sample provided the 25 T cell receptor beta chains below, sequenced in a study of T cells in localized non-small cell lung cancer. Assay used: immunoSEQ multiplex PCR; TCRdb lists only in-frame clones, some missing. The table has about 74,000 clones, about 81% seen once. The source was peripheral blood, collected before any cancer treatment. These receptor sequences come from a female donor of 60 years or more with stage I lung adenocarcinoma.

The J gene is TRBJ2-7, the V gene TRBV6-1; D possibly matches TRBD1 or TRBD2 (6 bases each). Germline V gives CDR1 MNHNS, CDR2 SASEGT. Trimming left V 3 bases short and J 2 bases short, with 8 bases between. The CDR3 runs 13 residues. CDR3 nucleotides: TGTGCCAGCAGTGAGAGGGGGGCCTACGAGCAGTACTTC. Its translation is CASSERGAYEQYF.

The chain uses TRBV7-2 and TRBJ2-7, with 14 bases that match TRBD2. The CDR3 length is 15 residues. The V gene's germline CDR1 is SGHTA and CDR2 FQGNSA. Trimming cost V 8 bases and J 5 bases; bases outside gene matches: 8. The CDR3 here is CASRGTSGSRHEQYF. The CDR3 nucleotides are TGTGCCAGCCGGGGGACTAGCGGGAGCCGCCACGAGCAGTACTTC.

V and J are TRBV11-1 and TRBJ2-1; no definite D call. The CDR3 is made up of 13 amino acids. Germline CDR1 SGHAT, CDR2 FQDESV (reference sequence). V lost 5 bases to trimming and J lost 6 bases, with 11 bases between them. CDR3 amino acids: CASSRARGNEQFF. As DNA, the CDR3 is TGTGCCAGCAGCCGGGCAAGAGGCAATGAGCAGTTCTTC. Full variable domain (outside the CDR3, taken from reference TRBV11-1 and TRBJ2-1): EAEVAQSPRYKITEKSQAVAFWCDPISGHATLYWYRQILGQGPELLVQFQDESVVDDSQLPKDRFSAERLKGVDSTLKIQPAELGDSAMYLCASSRARGNEQFFGPGTRLTVL.

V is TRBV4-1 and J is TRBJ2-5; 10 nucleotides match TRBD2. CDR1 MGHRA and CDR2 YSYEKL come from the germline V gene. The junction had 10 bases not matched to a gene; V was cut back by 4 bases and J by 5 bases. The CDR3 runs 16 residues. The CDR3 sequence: CASSPGSGGALETQYF. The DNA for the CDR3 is TGCGCCAGCAGCCCTGGAAGCGGGGGGGCCTTGGAGACCCAGTACTTC.

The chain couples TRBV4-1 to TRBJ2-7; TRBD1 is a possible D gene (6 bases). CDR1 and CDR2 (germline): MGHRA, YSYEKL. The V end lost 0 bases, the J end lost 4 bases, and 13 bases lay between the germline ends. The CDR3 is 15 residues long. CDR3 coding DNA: TGCGCCAGCAGCCAAGAGGGTCAGGGGACGTACGAGCAGTACTTC. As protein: CASSQEGQGTYEQYF.

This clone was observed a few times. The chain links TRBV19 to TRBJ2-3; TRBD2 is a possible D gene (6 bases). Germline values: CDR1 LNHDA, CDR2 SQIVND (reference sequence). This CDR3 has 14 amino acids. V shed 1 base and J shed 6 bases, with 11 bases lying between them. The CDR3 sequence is CASSIATGADTQYF. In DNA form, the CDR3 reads TGTGCCAGTAGTATAGCAACGGGAGCTGATACGCAGTATTTT.

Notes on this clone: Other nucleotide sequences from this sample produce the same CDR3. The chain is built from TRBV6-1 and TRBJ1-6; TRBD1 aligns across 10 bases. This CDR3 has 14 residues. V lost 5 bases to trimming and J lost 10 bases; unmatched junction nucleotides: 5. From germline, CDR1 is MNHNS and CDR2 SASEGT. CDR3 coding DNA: TGTGCCAGCAGTTTCCGGGACAGGGGCTCACCCCTCCACTTT. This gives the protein CASSFRDRGSPLHF.

For the CDR3, the DNA is TGTGCCAGCAGTGTGCGTCAGAAAGTTTCAACTAATGAAAAACTGTTTTTT. Protein: CASSVRQKVSTNEKLFF. The chain employs TRBV6-1 and TRBJ1-4; no reliable D call. The germline gives CDR1 MNHNS, CDR2 SASEGT. The CDR3 sequence is 17 residues long. V gave up 4 bases and J gave up 0 bases, with 15 bases separating them.

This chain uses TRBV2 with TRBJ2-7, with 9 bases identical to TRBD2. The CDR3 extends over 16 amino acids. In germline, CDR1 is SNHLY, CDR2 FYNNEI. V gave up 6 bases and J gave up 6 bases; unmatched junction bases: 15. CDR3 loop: CASRKERLADISEQYF. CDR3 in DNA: TGTGCCAGCAGGAAGGAGAGACTAGCGGACATCTCCGAGCAGTACTTC.

CDR3 region: CASSHLAGSYNEQFF. CDR3 coding DNA: TGTGCCAGCAGTCACCTAGCGGGGTCCTACAATGAGCAGTTCTTC. V and J are TRBV6-1 and TRBJ2-1; the match to TRBD2 covers 9 bases. After removal of 5 bases from V and 1 base from J, the junction contained 3 bases not matched to a gene. Germline V gene data show CDR1 as MNHNS and CDR2 as SASEGT. The length of the CDR3 is 15 residues.

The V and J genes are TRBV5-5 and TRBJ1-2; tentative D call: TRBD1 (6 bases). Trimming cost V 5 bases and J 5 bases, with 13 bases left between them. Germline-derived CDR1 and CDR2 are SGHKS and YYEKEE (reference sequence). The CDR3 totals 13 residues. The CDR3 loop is CASRPDSFYGYTF. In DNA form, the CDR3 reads TGTGCCAGCAGACCGGACAGTTTTTATGGCTACACCTTC.

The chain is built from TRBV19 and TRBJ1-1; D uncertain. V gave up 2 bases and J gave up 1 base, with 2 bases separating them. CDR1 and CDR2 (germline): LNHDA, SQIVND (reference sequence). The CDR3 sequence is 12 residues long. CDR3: CASSITNTEAFF. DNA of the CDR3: TGTGCCAGTAGTATAACGAACACTGAAGCTTTCTTT. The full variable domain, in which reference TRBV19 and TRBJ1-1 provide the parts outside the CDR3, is DGGITQSPKYLFRKEGQNVTLSCEQNLNHDAMYWYRQDPGQGLRLIYYSQIVNDFQKGDIAEGYSVSREKKESFPLTVTSAQKNPTAFYLCASSITNTEAFFGQGTRLTVV.

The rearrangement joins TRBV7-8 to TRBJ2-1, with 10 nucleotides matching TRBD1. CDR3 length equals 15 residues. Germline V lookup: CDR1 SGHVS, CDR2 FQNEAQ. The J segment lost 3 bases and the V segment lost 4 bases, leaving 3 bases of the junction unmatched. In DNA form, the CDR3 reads TGTGCCAGCAGCTCCGGGACAGGGGACTACAATGAGCAGTTCTTC. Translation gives CASSSGTGDYNEQFF.

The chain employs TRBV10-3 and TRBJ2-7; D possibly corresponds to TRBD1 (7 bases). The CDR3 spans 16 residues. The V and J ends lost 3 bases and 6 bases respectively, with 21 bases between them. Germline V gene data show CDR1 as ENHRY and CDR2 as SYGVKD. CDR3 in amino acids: CAISEGAGQIPSEQYF. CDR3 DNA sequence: TGTGCCATCAGTGAAGGGGCGGGACAGATCCCCTCCGAGCAGTACTTC.

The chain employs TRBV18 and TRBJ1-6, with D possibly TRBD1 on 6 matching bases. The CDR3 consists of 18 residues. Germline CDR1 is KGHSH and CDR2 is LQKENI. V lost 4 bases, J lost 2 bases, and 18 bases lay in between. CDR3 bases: TGTGCCAGCTCACAATTACCCCCTCAGGGGCCCTATAATTCACCCCTCCACTTT. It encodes CASSQLPPQGPYNSPLHF.

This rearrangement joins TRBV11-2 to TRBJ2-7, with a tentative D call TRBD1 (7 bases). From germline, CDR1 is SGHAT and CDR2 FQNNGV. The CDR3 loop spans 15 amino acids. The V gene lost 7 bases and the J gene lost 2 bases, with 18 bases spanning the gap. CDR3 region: CASTLEGRGAYEQYF. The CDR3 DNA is TGTGCCAGCACCCTAGAGGGCAGGGGGGCCTACGAGCAGTACTTC.

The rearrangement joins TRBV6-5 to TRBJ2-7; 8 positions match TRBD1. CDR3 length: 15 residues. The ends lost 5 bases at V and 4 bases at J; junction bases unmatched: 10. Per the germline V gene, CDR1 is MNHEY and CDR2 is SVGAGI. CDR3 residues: CASSARPTGGYEQYF. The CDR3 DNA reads TGTGCCAGCAGTGCTAGGCCAACAGGGGGGTACGAGCAGTACTTC.

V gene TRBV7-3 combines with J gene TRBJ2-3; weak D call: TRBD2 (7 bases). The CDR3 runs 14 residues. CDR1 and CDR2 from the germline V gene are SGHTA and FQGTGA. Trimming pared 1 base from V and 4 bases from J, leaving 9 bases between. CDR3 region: CASSLKGGPDTQYF. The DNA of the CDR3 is TGTGCCAGCAGCTTAAAGGGGGGGCCAGATACGCAGTATTTT.

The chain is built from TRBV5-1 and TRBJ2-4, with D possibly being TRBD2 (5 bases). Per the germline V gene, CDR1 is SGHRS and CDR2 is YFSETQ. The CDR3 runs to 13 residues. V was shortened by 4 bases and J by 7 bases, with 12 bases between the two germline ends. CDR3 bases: TGCGCCAGCAGCCTATTGACGGGGAACATTCAGTACTTC. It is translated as CASSLLTGNIQYF.

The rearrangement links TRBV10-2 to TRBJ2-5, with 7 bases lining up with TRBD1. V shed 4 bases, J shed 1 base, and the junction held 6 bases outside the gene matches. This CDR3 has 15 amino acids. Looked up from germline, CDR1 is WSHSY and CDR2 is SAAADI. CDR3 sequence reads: CASSVTAGGQETQYF. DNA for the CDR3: TGCGCCAGCAGTGTAACGGCAGGGGGCCAAGAGACCCAGTACTTC.

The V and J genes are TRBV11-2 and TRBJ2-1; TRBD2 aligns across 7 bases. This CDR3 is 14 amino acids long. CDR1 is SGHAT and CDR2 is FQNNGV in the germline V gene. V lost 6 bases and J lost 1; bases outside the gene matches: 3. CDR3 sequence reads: CASRPLASYNEQFF. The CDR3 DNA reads TGTGCCAGCAGACCACTAGCGTCCTACAATGAGCAGTTCTTC.

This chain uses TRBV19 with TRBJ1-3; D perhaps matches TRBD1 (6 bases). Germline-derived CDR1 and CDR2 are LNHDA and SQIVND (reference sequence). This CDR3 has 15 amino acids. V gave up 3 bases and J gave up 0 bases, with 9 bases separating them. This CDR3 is CASSIGDNSGNTIYF. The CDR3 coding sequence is TGTGCCAGTAGTATCGGGGACAACTCTGGAAACACCATATATTTT.

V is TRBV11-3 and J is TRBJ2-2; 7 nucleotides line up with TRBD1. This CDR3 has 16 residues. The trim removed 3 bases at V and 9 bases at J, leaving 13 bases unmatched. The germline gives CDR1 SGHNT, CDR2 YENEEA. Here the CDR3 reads CASSFPSTGAIRELFF. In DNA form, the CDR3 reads TGTGCCAGCAGCTTCCCTTCAACAGGGGCTATCAGGGAGCTGTTTTTT. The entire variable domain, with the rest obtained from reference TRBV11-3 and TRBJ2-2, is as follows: EAGVVQSPRYKIIEKKQPVAFWCNPISGHNTLYWYLQNLGQGPELLIRYENEEAVDDSQLPKDRFSAERLKGVDSTLKIQPAELGDSAVYLCASSFPSTGAIRELFFGEGSRLTVL.

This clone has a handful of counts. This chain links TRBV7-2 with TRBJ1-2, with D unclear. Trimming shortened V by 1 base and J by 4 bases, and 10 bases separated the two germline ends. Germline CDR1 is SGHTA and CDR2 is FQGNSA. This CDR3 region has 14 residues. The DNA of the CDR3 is TGTGCCAGCAGCTTAGTCGGGCAAACCTATGGCTACACCTTC. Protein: CASSLVGQTYGYTF.

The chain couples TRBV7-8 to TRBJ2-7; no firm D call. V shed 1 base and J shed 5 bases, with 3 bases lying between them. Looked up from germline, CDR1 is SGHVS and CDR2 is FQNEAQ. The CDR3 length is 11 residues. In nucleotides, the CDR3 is TGTGCCAGCAGCTTAGTCGACGAGCAGTACTTC. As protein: CASSLVDEQYF.